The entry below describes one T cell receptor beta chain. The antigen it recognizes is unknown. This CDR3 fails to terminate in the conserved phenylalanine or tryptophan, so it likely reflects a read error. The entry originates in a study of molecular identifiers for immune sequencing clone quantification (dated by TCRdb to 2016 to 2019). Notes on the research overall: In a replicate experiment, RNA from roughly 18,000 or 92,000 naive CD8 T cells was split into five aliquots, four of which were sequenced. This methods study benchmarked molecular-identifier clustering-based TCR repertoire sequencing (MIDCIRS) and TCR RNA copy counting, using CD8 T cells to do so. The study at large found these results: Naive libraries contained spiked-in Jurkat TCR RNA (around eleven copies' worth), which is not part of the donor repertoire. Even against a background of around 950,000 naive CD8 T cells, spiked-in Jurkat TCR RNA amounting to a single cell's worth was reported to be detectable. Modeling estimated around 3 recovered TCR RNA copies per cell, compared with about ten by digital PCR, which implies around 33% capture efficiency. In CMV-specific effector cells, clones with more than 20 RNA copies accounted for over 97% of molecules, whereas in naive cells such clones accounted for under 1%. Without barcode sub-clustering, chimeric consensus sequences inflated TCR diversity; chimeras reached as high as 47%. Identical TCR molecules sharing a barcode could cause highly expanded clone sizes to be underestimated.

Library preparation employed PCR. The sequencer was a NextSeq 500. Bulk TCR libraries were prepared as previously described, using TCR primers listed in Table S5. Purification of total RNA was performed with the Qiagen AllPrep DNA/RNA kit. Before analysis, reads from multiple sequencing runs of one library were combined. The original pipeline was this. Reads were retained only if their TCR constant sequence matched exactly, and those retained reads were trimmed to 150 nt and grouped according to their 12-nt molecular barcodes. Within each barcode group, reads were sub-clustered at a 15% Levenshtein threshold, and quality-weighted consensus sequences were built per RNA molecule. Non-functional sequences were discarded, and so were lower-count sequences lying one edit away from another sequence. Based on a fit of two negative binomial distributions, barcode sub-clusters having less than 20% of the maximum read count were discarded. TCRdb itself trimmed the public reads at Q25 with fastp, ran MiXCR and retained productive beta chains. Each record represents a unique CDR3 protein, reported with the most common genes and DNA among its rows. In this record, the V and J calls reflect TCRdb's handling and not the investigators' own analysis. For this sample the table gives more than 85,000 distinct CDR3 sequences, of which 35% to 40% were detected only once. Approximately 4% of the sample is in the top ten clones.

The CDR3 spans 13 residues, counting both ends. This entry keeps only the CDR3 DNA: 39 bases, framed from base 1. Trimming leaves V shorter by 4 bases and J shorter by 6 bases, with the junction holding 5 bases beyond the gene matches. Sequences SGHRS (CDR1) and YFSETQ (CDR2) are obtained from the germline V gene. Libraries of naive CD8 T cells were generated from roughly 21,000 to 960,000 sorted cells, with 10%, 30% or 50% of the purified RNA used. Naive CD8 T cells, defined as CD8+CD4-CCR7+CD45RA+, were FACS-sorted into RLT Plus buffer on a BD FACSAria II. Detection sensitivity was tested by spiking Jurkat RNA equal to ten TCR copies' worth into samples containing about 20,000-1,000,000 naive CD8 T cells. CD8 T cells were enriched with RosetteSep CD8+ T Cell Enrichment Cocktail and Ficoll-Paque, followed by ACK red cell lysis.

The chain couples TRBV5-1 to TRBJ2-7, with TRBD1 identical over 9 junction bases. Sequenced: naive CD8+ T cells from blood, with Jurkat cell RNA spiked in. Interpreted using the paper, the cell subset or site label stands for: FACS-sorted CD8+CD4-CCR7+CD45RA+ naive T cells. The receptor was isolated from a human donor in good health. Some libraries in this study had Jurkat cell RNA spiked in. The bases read TGCGCCAGCAGCATAGGGACAGGGTCCGAGCAGTACATA. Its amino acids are CASSIGTGSEQYI.